The next 3 T cell receptor beta chains were all read from a single sample in a study of identifying expanded T cells in peripheral blood. Some clones are missing from TCRdb's copy, which holds only in-frame ones; the method was immunoSEQ multiplex PCR. Of some 95,000 clones listed, roughly 90% are singletons. The specimen sequenced was blood. The receptors shown here come from a person aged 18 to 69 in good health.

The chain is built from TRBV30 and TRBJ1-5, with D tentatively TRBD1 (6 bases). The germline gives CDR1 GTSNPN, CDR2 SVGIG (reference sequence). There are 14 residues in the CDR3. Trimming left V 3 bases short and J 7 bases short, with 16 bases between. In DNA form, the CDR3 reads TGTGCCTGGAGCCACGGGGGGGGCCGACAGCCCCAGCATTTT. It specifies CAWSHGGGRQPQHF.

The chain has TRBV21-1 and TRBJ2-7. TRBV21-1 is designated a pseudogene. The CDR3 is made up of 14 amino acids. DNA for the CDR3: TGTGCCAGCATTAGTGACCCGGGGCTCGCCGAGCAGTACTTC. Protein sequence: CASISDPGLAEQYF.

The chain recombines TRBV6-5 with TRBJ1-2; D unresolved. V was trimmed by 0 bases and J by 2 bases, leaving 13 bases between them. The V gene's germline CDR1 is MNHEY and CDR2 SVGAGI. The CDR3 covers 16 residues. CDR3 in amino acids: CASSYSANLWNYGYTF. The CDR3, as DNA: TGTGCCAGCAGTTACTCGGCAAATTTGTGGAACTATGGCTACACCTTC.